The T cell receptor (beta chain) under discussion was sequenced for a study of cytomegalovirus exposure and HLA in healthy donors. Overall study: Genotyping showed 81% of roughly 400 donors falling in the Caucasian-associated ancestry cluster. Study-wide points: Through in vitro validation, a few CMV-associated chains were shown to be specific for CMV antigens.

The PCR employed 60 Vbeta primers together with 13 Jbeta primers. Per the original methods: Later work found around 72 million unique TCR beta chains, with approximately 12 million shared. Method: immunoSEQ multiplex PCR; TCRdb's copy keeps in-frame clones and lacks some. That table furnishes V, J and clone size, whereas the DNA furnished D and trimming. This sample has approximately 220,000 clones, with over 70% found just once. As regards this clone: Its antigen remains unknown.

V lost 0 bases and J 2 bases, leaving 9 bases between the germline ends. CDR3 length: 14 residues. Germline V gene sequence: CDR1 SGDLS, CDR2 YYNGEE. Sequenced sample: PBMCs. The chain combines TRBV9 with TRBJ2-7; no clear D gene. This TCR was sampled from a boy aged 2 to 10 in good health and CMV-seronegative. The DNA of the CDR3 is TGTGCCAGCAGCGTAGCCGGCGGAACCTACGAGCAGTACTTC. This gives the protein CASSVAGGTYEQYF.